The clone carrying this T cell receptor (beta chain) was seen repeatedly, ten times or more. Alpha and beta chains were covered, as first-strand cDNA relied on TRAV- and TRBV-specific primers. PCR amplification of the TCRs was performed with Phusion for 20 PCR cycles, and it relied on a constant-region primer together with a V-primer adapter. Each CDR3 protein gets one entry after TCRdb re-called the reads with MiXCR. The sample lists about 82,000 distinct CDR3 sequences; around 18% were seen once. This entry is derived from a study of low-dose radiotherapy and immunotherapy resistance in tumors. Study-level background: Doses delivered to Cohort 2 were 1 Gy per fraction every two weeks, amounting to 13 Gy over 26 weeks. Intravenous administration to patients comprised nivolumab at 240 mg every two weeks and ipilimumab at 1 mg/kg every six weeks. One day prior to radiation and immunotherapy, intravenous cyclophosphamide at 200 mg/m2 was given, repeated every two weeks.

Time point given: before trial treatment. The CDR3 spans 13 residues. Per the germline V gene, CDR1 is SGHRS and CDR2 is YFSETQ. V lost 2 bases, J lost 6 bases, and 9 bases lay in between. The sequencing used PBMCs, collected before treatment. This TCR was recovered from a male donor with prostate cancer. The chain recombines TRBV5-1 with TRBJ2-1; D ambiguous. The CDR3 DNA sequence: TGCGCCAGCAGCTTAGACCGGACCAATGAGCAGTTCTTC. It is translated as CASSLDRTNEQFF.